The 32 T cell receptor beta chains reported below all come from one sample, sequenced in a study of control samples from healthy donors and cancer patients. Method: immunoSEQ multiplex PCR; TCRdb's copy keeps in-frame clones and lacks some. The table lists approximately 70,000 clones, over 85% of them singletons, with around 19% in the top ten. The sample taken for sequencing was PBMCs. These receptors came from a man between 60 and 70 years old with lung cancer.

The J gene is TRBJ2-4, the V gene TRBV27; D gene ambiguous. Deletions cut 0 bases from V and 0 bases from J, with 9 bases between. The CDR3 extends over 16 amino acids. Germline V gene lookup returns CDR1 MNHEY and CDR2 SMNVEV (reference sequence). The CDR3 region is CASSLSATLAKNIQYF. The CDR3 coding sequence is TGTGCCAGCAGTTTATCGGCCACTTTAGCCAAAAACATTCAGTACTTC.

J is TRBJ1-3 and V is TRBV30; D gene ambiguous. The CDR3 is made up of 12 amino acids. The germline CDR1 and CDR2 sequences are GTSNPN and SVGIG (reference sequence). V was shortened by 6 bases and J by 1 base, with 7 bases between the two germline ends. The CDR3 reads CACDTSGNTIYF. CDR3 in DNA: TGTGCCTGTGACACTTCTGGAAACACCATATATTTT.

J is TRBJ1-5 and V is TRBV27; 9 bases agree with TRBD1. This CDR3 region has 17 residues. Germline loops: CDR1 MNHEY, CDR2 SMNVEV (reference sequence). V gave up 1 base and J gave up 7 bases; unmatched junction bases: 11. Written as DNA, the CDR3 is TGTGCCAGCAGTTTATTACGTGAGACAGGGGGTACCCAGCCCCAGCATTTT. It yields the protein CASSLLRETGGTQPQHF.

The chain combines TRBV6-1 with TRBJ2-5; no clear D. The CDR3 is 12 amino acids. Germline-derived CDR1 and CDR2 are MNHNS and SASEGT. V lost 0 bases to trimming and J lost 6 bases, with 5 bases between them. CDR3 loop: CASSEARQTQYF. The CDR3 DNA reads as TGTGCCAGCAGTGAAGCCCGGCAGACCCAGTACTTC.

V is TRBV6-5 and J is TRBJ1-2, with 7 bases that match TRBD1. Per germline, CDR1 MNHEY and CDR2 SVGAGI. Germline trimming cut 4 bases from V and 0 bases from J; bases unmatched to any gene: 2. The CDR3 spans 14 residues. Written as DNA, the CDR3 is TGTGCCAGCAGTTGGGACAGATCTAACTATGGCTACACCTTC. Translation: CASSWDRSNYGYTF.

The chain links TRBV4-1 to TRBJ1-3, with TRBD1 matching 8 bases. Trimming at V came to 6 bases and at J to 5 bases, leaving 21 bases not matched to a gene. This CDR3 contains 19 residues. The germline V gene has CDR1 MGHRA and CDR2 YSYEKL. CDR3 loop: CASRLDQGAMKPWRNTIYF. The CDR3 nucleotides are TGCGCCAGCAGACTAGACCAGGGGGCAATGAAACCTTGGAGAAACACCATATATTTT.

V usage is TRBV5-1 and J usage is TRBJ1-6; 7 nucleotides align to TRBD1. The germline CDR1 and CDR2 sequences are SGHRS and YFSETQ. The CDR3 runs to 15 residues. Losses at the gene ends were 6 bases for V and 5 bases for J; bases not matched to a gene: 8. Written as DNA, the CDR3 is TGCGCCAGCAAGTCTTTACAGGGGAATAATTCACCCCTCCACTTT. Translation gives CASKSLQGNNSPLHF.

This chain uses TRBV6-5 with TRBJ2-7, with D uncertain. Trimming stripped 5 bases from V and 1 base from J, with 3 bases between. This CDR3 has 11 residues. Germline lookup yields CDR1 MNHEY and CDR2 SVGAGI. CDR3 nucleotide sequence: TGTGCCAGCAGTCCGTCCTACGAGCAGTACTTC. Translated: CASSPSYEQYF.

CDR3 DNA: TGTGCCAGCAGTTTGCCGTTTACCTATGGCTACACCTTC. Protein product: CASSLPFTYGYTF. This rearrangement joins TRBV12-3 or TRBV12-4 to TRBJ1-2; D unresolved. The CDR3 is made up of 13 amino acids. V was cut by 3 bases and J by 4 bases, with 9 bases left in between.

This clone was detected only a few times. The chain uses TRBV24-1 and TRBJ2-1; 8 nucleotides line up with TRBD2. Trimming at V came to 1 base and at J to 9 bases, leaving 10 bases not matched to a gene. CDR1 is KGHDR, CDR2 SFDVKD, per germline. CDR3 length equals 16 residues. The CDR3 spells CATSDFLGLGSGEQFF. The DNA for the CDR3 is TGTGCCACCAGTGATTTTTTGGGACTAGGGTCCGGTGAGCAGTTCTTC.

The V and J genes are TRBV4-2 and TRBJ2-7; a weak D match, TRBD2 (5 bases). The CDR3 extends over 13 amino acids. With 0 bases removed from V and 4 bases from J, the gap between germline ends came to 7 bases. Germline V gene lookup returns CDR1 LGHNA and CDR2 YNFKEQ. CDR3 in DNA: TGTGCCAGCAGCCAAGACAGGACTTACGAGCAGTACTTC. Protein: CASSQDRTYEQYF.

This clone was picked up one time. This sequence joins TRBV10-3 and TRBJ1-2, with D unclear. Germline CDR1 and CDR2: ENHRY and SYGVKD. This CDR3 region has 15 residues. Trimming took off 6 bases at V and 2 bases at J, with 16 bases between the two ends. The DNA of the CDR3 is TGTGCCATCAGCAATTTGGCGACGGAAAACTATGGCTACACCTTC. It codes for CAISNLATENYGYTF.

This clone has a single count. The rearrangement links TRBV20-1 to TRBJ2-2; D not certain. Per germline, CDR1 DFQATT and CDR2 SNEGSKA (reference sequence). The CDR3 sequence is 11 residues long. The V gene lost 8 bases and the J gene lost 6 bases, with 10 bases spanning the gap. This CDR3 is CSTTTAGELFF. CDR3 in DNA: TGCAGTACGACGACGGCCGGGGAGCTGTTTTTT.

The rearrangement joins TRBV6-5 to TRBJ2-7; 9 bases match TRBD1. CDR3 length equals 14 residues. CDR1 and CDR2 from the germline V gene are MNHEY and SVGAGI. With V trimmed by 5 bases and J by 3 bases, 5 bases remained unmatched. The CDR3 nucleotides read TGTGCCAGCAGTCAACAGGGGGCCTACTACGAGCAGTACTTC. This gives the protein CASSQQGAYYEQYF.

The chain combines TRBV6-6 with TRBJ2-7; 7 bases map to TRBD1. The CDR3 sequence is 15 residues long. J gave up 0 bases and V 5 bases, and 7 bases lay outside the gene matches. Germline V gives CDR1 MNHNY, CDR2 SVGAGI (reference sequence). DNA of the CDR3: TGTGCCAGCAGTACGACAGGGAAAAGCTCCTACGAGCAGTACTTC. This gives the protein CASSTTGKSSYEQYF.

The J gene is TRBJ1-1, the V gene TRBV6-5; 9 bases are shared with TRBD1. CDR1 is MNHEY, CDR2 SVGAGI, per germline. The CDR3 has 14 residues. With V trimmed by 7 bases and J by 2 bases, 5 bases remained unmatched. In nucleotides, the CDR3 is TGTGCCAGCAACCTGGGACAGGGTAACACTGAAGCTTTCTTT. This sequence encodes CASNLGQGNTEAFF.

The V gene is TRBV3-1 (or the pseudogene TRBV3-2), the J gene TRBJ1-1, with D perhaps TRBD1 (5 bases). Germline V lookup: CDR1 LGHDT, CDR2 YNNKEL (reference sequence). V was trimmed by 0 bases and J by 8 bases, leaving 16 bases between them. The CDR3 has 15 amino acids. The CDR3, as DNA: TGTGCCAGCAGCCAAGATCACCGAGTCTGGGGGGAAGCTTTCTTT. Translation gives CASSQDHRVWGEAFF.

In this sample, this clone turned up once. The J gene is TRBJ2-7, the V gene TRBV5-6, with D tentatively TRBD2 (5 bases). Trimming removed 1 base at V and 2 bases at J, with 13 bases between. The CDR3 contains 15 residues. The germline V gene encodes CDR1 SGHDT and CDR2 YYEEEE. The CDR3 spells CASSLLRLAAYEQYF. For the CDR3, the DNA is TGTGCCAGCAGCTTGTTGCGGCTAGCCGCCTACGAGCAGTACTTC.

A single count supports this clone. The rearrangement uses TRBV5-6 and TRBJ1-5; 7 positions agree with TRBD1. The CDR3 consists of 15 residues. In germline, CDR1 is SGHDT, CDR2 YYEEEE. V shed 0 bases and J 6 bases; nucleotides not matched to a gene: 6. The CDR3 DNA reads TGTGCCAGCAGCTTGGGTACAGGGGATGGTCAGCCCCAGCATTTT. It is translated as CASSLGTGDGQPQHF.

A few counts support this clone. V is TRBV7-9 and J is TRBJ1-1; no reliable D call. This CDR3 contains 13 residues. The V gene's germline CDR1 is SEHNR and CDR2 FQNEAQ (reference sequence). V lost 3 bases to trimming and J lost 4 bases, with 9 bases between them. Here the CDR3 reads CASSFKDGTEAFF. DNA of the CDR3: TGTGCCAGCAGCTTTAAGGACGGCACTGAAGCTTTCTTT.

The chain joins TRBV18 to TRBJ1-3; D gene ambiguous. The V end lost 6 bases, the J end lost 4 bases, and 10 bases lay between the germline ends. CDR3 length equals 13 residues. Germline CDR1 reads KGHSH; CDR2 reads LQKENI. The CDR3 sequence is CASSTSNGNTIYF. The CDR3 nucleotides are TGTGCCAGCTCGACAAGTAACGGAAACACCATATATTTT.

This chain uses TRBV6-4 with TRBJ2-7; no firm D call. Trimming shortened V by 6 bases and J by 2 bases, and 5 bases separated the two germline ends. Germline V gene data show CDR1 as MRHNA and CDR2 as SNTAGT. The CDR3 is 11 residues long. The CDR3 region is CASRDTYEQYV. For the CDR3, the DNA is TGTGCCAGCAGGGATACCTACGAGCAGTACGTC.

This chain uses TRBV4-1 with TRBJ1-5; 11 bases agree with TRBD1. CDR1 MGHRA and CDR2 YSYEKL come from the germline V gene. The CDR3 sequence is 15 residues long. V shed 4 bases, J shed 5 bases, and the junction held 4 bases outside the gene matches. CDR3 nucleotide sequence: TGCGCCAGCAGCCGAGGGACAGGGGGAGATCAGCCCCAGCATTTT. This sequence encodes CASSRGTGGDQPQHF.

The chain employs TRBV5-1 and TRBJ1-6; TRBD1 aligns across 7 bases. The CDR3 loop spans 15 amino acids. Germline lookup yields CDR1 SGHRS and CDR2 YFSETQ. After removal of 5 bases from V and 10 bases from J, the junction contained 12 bases not matched to a gene. The CDR3 DNA reads TGCGCCAGCAGTTCCGGACAGGCTGGAGGCTCACCCCTCCACTTT. It translates to CASSSGQAGGSPLHF. The variable domain in full, completed from reference TRBV5-1 and TRBJ1-6, reads KAGVTQTPRYLIKTRGQQVTLSCSPISGHRSVSWYQQTPGQGLQFLFEYFSETQRNKGNFPGRFSGRQFSNSRSEMNVSTLELGDSALYLCASSSGQAGGSPLHFGNGTRLTVT.

The chain is built from TRBV14 and TRBJ2-3; TRBD2 might be the D (7 bases). The germline gives CDR1 SGHDN, CDR2 FVKESK. V was cut by 0 bases and J by 2 bases, with 18 bases left in between. This CDR3 region has 18 residues. CDR3: CASSQDSYGGPHTDTQYF. CDR3 DNA sequence: TGTGCCAGCAGCCAAGATTCGTACGGGGGGCCTCACACAGATACGCAGTATTTT.

The chain couples TRBV3-1 (or the pseudogene TRBV3-2) to TRBJ2-4, with D possibly called TRBD1 or TRBD2 (5 bases each). Germline V gene data show CDR1 as LGHDT and CDR2 as YNNKEL (reference sequence). The CDR3 contains 17 residues. Trimming took off 4 bases at V and 8 bases at J, with 24 bases between the two ends. The CDR3 here is CASSPFGARADPDIQYF. CDR3 DNA sequence: TGTGCCAGCAGCCCGTTCGGGGCCCGAGCCGATCCGGACATTCAGTACTTC.

The rearrangement uses TRBV9 and TRBJ1-1, with a weak D call TRBD1 (6 bases). Looked up from germline, CDR1 is SGDLS and CDR2 is YYNGEE. V lost 3 bases to trimming and J lost 2 bases, with 20 bases between them. This CDR3 spans 17 amino acids. As DNA, the CDR3 is TGTGCCAGCAGCGGAAAAAGGGACCCAGGGGTCAACACTGAAGCTTTCTTT. This gives the protein CASSGKRDPGVNTEAFF. The full variable domain, in which reference TRBV9 and TRBJ1-1 provide the parts outside the CDR3, is DSGVTQTPKHLITATGQRVTLRCSPRSGDLSVYWYQQSLDQGLQFLIQYYNGEERAKGNILERFSAQQFPDLHSELNLSSLELGDSALYFCASSGKRDPGVNTEAFFGQGTRLTVV.

The chain uses TRBV5-1 and TRBJ1-1, with TRBD1 matching 9 bases. Germline trimming cut 3 bases from V and 6 bases from J; bases unmatched to any gene: 6. The CDR3 sequence is 14 residues long. Germline V gene data show CDR1 as SGHRS and CDR2 as YFSETQ. CDR3 protein: CASSSGTGIPEAFF. The DNA of the CDR3 is TGCGCCAGCAGCTCCGGGACAGGGATCCCTGAAGCTTTCTTT.

This CDR3 is CASSLTHRGDEKLFF. In DNA form, the CDR3 reads TGTGCCAGCAGCTTAACCCACAGAGGCGATGAAAAACTGTTTTTT. The rearrangement joins TRBV7-9 to TRBJ1-4; D gene uncertain. This CDR3 has 15 amino acids. Germline-derived CDR1 and CDR2 are SEHNR and FQNEAQ (reference sequence). V gave up 2 bases and J gave up 6 bases, with 13 bases separating them.

V is TRBV7-6 and J is TRBJ2-1; D is undetermined. The V and J ends lost 8 bases and 0 bases respectively, with 23 bases between them. Germline V gene lookup returns CDR1 SGHVS and CDR2 FNYEAQ. The CDR3 consists of 18 residues. The CDR3 spells CASARDNGVVSSYNEQFF. Written as DNA, the CDR3 is TGTGCCAGCGCTCGAGACAATGGGGTGGTCAGCTCCTACAATGAGCAGTTCTTC.

This chain uses TRBV4-1 with TRBJ1-2, with a tentative D call TRBD1 (5 bases). The CDR3 spans 15 residues. The ends were cut back, 4 bases at V and 5 bases at J, with 17 bases in the middle. Germline lookup yields CDR1 MGHRA and CDR2 YSYEKL. CDR3 sequence: CASSLIPTVLYGYTF. The CDR3 DNA reads TGCGCCAGCAGCCTTATTCCGACAGTTTTATATGGCTACACCTTC.

V usage is TRBV20-1 and J usage is TRBJ1-1, with D perhaps matching TRBD1 (5 bases). Trimming cost V 6 bases and J 7 bases, with 12 bases left between them. The CDR3 is 11 residues long. Germline V gene lookup returns CDR1 DFQATT and CDR2 SNEGSKA (reference sequence). The CDR3 is CSAQRTNEAFF. CDR3 coding DNA: TGCAGTGCCCAGAGGACAAATGAAGCTTTCTTT.